The T cell receptor beta chain under discussion was sequenced for a study of metastatic and nonmetastatic thyroid tumors. Patients had received no treatment of any kind before thyroid surgery. Per the authors' pipeline: A distant-metastasis classifier for papillary thyroid cancer was built using CDR3 differences across clinicopathological groups. TCRdb re-called the PCR reads with MiXCR. The authors' filters were not applied to this entry. The sample comprises about 93,000 clones, more than 9.5% of which are singletons, and over 9% rests with the top ten. Remarks on this clone: The same CDR3 can be traced to other DNA sequences in this sample.

The CDR3 covers 13 residues. With 11 bases removed from V and 0 bases from J, the gap between germline ends came to 12 bases. Germline CDR1 and CDR2: MNHNS and SASEGT. The sequenced sample consisted of blood. This sequence originates from a female donor with papillary thyroid cancer or a benign thyroid nodule (not recorded which). Some clones in this sample may be carry-over from other donors' samples. V is TRBV6-1 and J is TRBJ2-3, with a possible D match to TRBD1 (5 bases). The CDR3 loop is CALGAGSTDTQYF. The CDR3 DNA is TGTGCCCTAGGGGCAGGAAGCACAGATACGCAGTATTTT.